One sample yielded the 13 T cell receptor beta chains listed below, sequenced in a study of blood T cell repertoires in COVID-19. Libraries were prepared by immunoSEQ multiplex PCR; TCRdb keeps only in-frame clonotypes and omits some of them. The table lists around 140,000 clones, around nine tenths of them singletons. Sequenced material: peripheral blood. The source of these receptors is a man in his 70s with active COVID-19.

This clone was seen only a few times. V and J are TRBV5-5 and TRBJ1-6; D not resolved. This CDR3 region has 15 residues. Germline assignment: CDR1 SGHKS and CDR2 YYEKEE (reference sequence). V was pared by 4 bases and J by 7 bases, with 15 bases between. CDR3 sequence: CASSPFGGSNSPLHF. The CDR3, as DNA: TGTGCCAGCAGCCCCTTCGGAGGGTCGAATTCACCCCTCCACTTT.

The genes are TRBV6-8 and TRBJ1-6; no firm D call. The CDR3 runs to 17 residues. Germline assignment: CDR1 MNHGY and CDR2 SAAAGT. The V gene lost 7 bases and the J gene lost 4 bases, with 20 bases spanning the gap. Here the CDR3 reads CASTPGGGAPYNSPLHF. The DNA for the CDR3 is TGTGCCAGCACCCCCGGCGGCGGAGCCCCTTATAATTCACCCCTCCACTTT.

The V and J genes are TRBV5-1 and TRBJ2-4, with a tentative D call TRBD2 (5 bases). Germline lookup yields CDR1 SGHRS and CDR2 YFSETQ. Trimming took 1 base from V and 4 from J, leaving 15 bases between them. The CDR3 is 16 residues long. CDR3 DNA: TGCGCCAGCAGCTTGCGTGGGGAGCCCGAGAAAAACATTCAGTACTTC. This sequence encodes CASSLRGEPEKNIQYF.

The chain combines TRBV28 with TRBJ2-7; 10 nucleotides align to TRBD2. This CDR3 has 17 amino acids. Germline CDR1 and CDR2: MDHEN and SYDVKM. With 1 base clipped from V and 7 bases from J, the junction kept 13 bases outside the gene matches. The DNA of the CDR3 is TGTGCCAGCAGTTTATTTCCCTCTAGCGGGAGATCGAGGGAGCAGTACTTC. It codes for CASSLFPSSGRSREQYF.

The chain combines TRBV18 with TRBJ2-3; 7 positions match TRBD2. V gave up 4 bases and J gave up 3 bases; unmatched junction bases: 4. CDR3 length equals 14 residues. Germline CDR1 reads KGHSH; CDR2 reads LQKENI. CDR3 in DNA: TGTGCCAGCTCACAAGGACTAGGGACAGATACGCAGTATTTT. It yields the protein CASSQGLGTDTQYF.

The rearrangement joins TRBV28 to TRBJ1-2, with a weak D call TRBD1 (5 bases). V lost 7 bases and J lost 3, with 18 bases in between. CDR1 and CDR2 from the germline V gene are MDHEN and SYDVKM. This CDR3 comprises 15 residues. This CDR3 is CASIQAGGGDYGYTF. The CDR3 DNA reads TGTGCCAGCATCCAGGCGGGGGGAGGGGACTATGGCTACACCTTC.

V gene TRBV11-1 combines with J gene TRBJ2-7; D is perhaps TRBD2 (8 bases). There are 16 residues in the CDR3. CDR1 and CDR2 (germline): SGHAT, FQDESV (reference sequence). V gave up 4 bases and J gave up 2 bases, with 18 bases separating them. DNA of the CDR3: TGTGCCAGCAGCTCCCAAGGGGGCGGGAGGACCTACGAGCAGTACTTC. Translation gives CASSSQGGGRTYEQYF.

The rearrangement uses TRBV11-3 and TRBJ2-5; TRBD1 matches at 9 bases. This CDR3 has 17 amino acids. Germline trimming cut 0 bases from V and 2 bases from J; bases unmatched to any gene: 7. Germline CDR1 SGHNT, CDR2 YENEEA. CDR3 nucleotide sequence: TGTGCCAGCAGCTTAGATTGGTTCGGGACAGGGCAAGAGACCCAGTACTTC. Its translation is CASSLDWFGTGQETQYF.

The chain combines TRBV3-1 (or the pseudogene TRBV3-2) with TRBJ2-5; 10 bases are a match to TRBD1. V trimming: 4 bases; J trimming: 5 bases; junction bases outside the gene matches: 4. This CDR3 is built from 14 residues. The germline V gene has CDR1 LGHDT and CDR2 YNNKEL (reference sequence). The CDR3 loop reads CASSRQGAGETQYF. The CDR3 DNA reads TGTGCCAGCAGCCGACAGGGGGCGGGCGAGACCCAGTACTTC.

The gene calls are TRBV4-1 and TRBJ2-1; 8 bases are a match to TRBD2. CDR1 and CDR2 (germline): MGHRA, YSYEKL. The junction had 6 bases not matched to a gene; V was cut back by 1 base and J by 4 bases. There are 16 residues in the CDR3. The CDR3 loop is CASSQAVGLVYNEQFF. CDR3 coding DNA: TGCGCCAGCAGCCAAGCGGTGGGACTAGTTTACAATGAGCAGTTCTTC.

The chain employs TRBV4-2 and TRBJ2-5, with D unclear. The last part of the DNA fits TRBJ2-7 better; the J call may be wrong. Germline loops: CDR1 LGHNA, CDR2 YNFKEQ. The CDR3 is made up of 14 amino acids. CDR3 nucleotides: TGTGCCAGCAGCCAAGAAGGCGGCAACTACGAGCAGTACTTC. Amino acid sequence: CASSQEGGNYEQYF.

The rearrangement joins TRBV7-9 to TRBJ2-3; possibly TRBD1 for D (6 bases). The CDR3 spans 16 residues. V lost 3 bases, J lost 2 bases, and 15 bases lay in between. CDR1 is SEHNR and CDR2 is FQNEAQ in the germline V gene (reference sequence). The CDR3 spells CASSLGLGTYTDTQYF. CDR3 DNA: TGTGCCAGCAGCTTGGGGCTAGGGACATACACAGATACGCAGTATTTT.

V and J are TRBV11-2 and TRBJ2-4, with TRBD1 matching over 8 bases. In germline, CDR1 is SGHAT, CDR2 FQNNGV. This CDR3 comprises 18 residues. The V segment lost 1 base and the J segment 1 base; nucleotides outside the gene matches: 9. The CDR3 protein is CASSLGAGGPQAKNIQYF. The CDR3 DNA reads as TGTGCCAGCAGCTTAGGGGCAGGGGGCCCCCAGGCCAAAAACATTCAGTACTTC.